This TCR beta chain originates from a study of OX40 agonist ivuxolimab in advanced cancers. About the research overall: An agonistic anti-OX40 (CD134) antibody, ivuxolimab, was used to treat the patients. Dose-escalation cases comprised hepatocellular carcinoma, melanoma, renal cell or head and neck cancer.

Baseline was the first blood sampling point, followed by cycle 4 day 1 and cycle 7 day 1. Details on this clone: Its antigen is still unknown.

Generated by immunoSEQ multiplex PCR, the TCRdb table keeps only in-frame clones and is missing some. Of fewer than 80,000 clones in the sample, 85% to 90% were seen once. Broader study findings: Some of the lowest clonal expansion was seen in partial responders at 0.1-3.0 mg/kg.

V was shortened by 1 base and J by 6 bases, with 10 bases between the two germline ends. CDR1 and CDR2 (germline): SEHNR, FQNEAQ (reference sequence). The CDR3 contains 15 residues. The TCR sequence derives from an adult with an advanced solid tumor such as melanoma, head and neck, liver or kidney cancer. Sample: CD4+ or CD8+ T cells sorted from blood, taken in a trial of the OX40 agonist ivuxolimab. The V gene is TRBV7-9, the J gene TRBJ1-6; D perhaps matches TRBD1 (5 bases). The CDR3 region has the DNA TGTGCCAGCAGCTTAGAAGTTGGGGGTAATTCACCCCTCCACTTT. Protein: CASSLEVGGNSPLHF.